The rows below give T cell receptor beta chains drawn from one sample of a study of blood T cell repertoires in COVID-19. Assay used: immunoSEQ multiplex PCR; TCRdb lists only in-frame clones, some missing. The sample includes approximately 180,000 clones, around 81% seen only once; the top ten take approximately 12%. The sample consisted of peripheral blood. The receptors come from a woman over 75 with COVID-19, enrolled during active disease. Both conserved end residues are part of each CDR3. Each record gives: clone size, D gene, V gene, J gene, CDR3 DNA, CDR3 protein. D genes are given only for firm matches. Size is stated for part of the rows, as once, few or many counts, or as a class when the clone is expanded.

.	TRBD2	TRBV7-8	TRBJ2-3	TGTGCCAGCAGCTCCCCCGGACTAGCGGGATCAGATACGCAGTATTTT	CASSSPGLAGSDTQYF
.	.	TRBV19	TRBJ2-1	TGTGCCAGTACCACTCGGGGCTACAATGAGCAGTTCTTC	CASTTRGYNEQFF
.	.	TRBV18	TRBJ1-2	TGTGCCAGCTCACCATCACATCGGGGGTATGGCTACACCTTC	CASSPSHRGYGYTF
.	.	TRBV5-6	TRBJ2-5	TGTGCCAGCAGCTTGGGGCTCGAAGAGACCCAGTACTTC	CASSLGLEETQYF
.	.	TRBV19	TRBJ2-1	TGTGCCACAACAGGGATGGCTACGAATGAGCAGTTCTTC	CATTGMATNEQFF
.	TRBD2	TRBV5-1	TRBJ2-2	TGCGCCAGCAGCTCCGGGACTAGCGGGAACACCGGGGAGCTGTTTTTT	CASSSGTSGNTGELFF
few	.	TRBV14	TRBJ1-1	TGTGCCAGCAGCCTCGGGGGTCCTGAAGCTTTCTTT	CASSLGGPEAFF
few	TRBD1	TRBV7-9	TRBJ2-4	TGTGCCAGCAGCTTCTCAGGGGGCTTGGGAAACATTCAGTACTTC	CASSFSGGLGNIQYF
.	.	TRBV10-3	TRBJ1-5	TGTGCCATCGGCGGGTCGGGCCAGCCCCAGCATTTT	CAIGGSGQPQHF
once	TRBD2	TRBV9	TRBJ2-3	TGTGCCAGCAGCGCCGGGACTAGCGGCTATACGCAGTATTTT	CASSAGTSGYTQYF
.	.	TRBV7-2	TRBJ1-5	TGTGCCAGCAGCTCCCGAGGGAATCAGCCCCAGCATTTT	CASSSRGNQPQHF
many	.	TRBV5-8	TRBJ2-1	TGTGCCAGCAGCTTGGGACAGGGAGGTAGTTCGGATGAGCAGTTCTTC	CASSLGQGGSSDEQFF
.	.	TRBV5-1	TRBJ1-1	TGCGCCAGCAACTCCATCAACACTGAAGCTTTCTTT	CASNSINTEAFF
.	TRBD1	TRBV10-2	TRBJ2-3	TGCGCCAGCAGAGGACAGGGCTTAGATACGCAGTATTTT	CASRGQGLDTQYF
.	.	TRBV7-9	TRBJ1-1	TGTGCCAGCAGCTGGGGGACGGGGGTCACTGAAGCTTTCTTT	CASSWGTGVTEAFF
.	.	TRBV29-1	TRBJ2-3	TGCAGCGTTGGGACACGATACACAGATACGCAGTATTTT	CSVGTRYTDTQYF
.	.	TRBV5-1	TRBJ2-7	TGCGCCAGCAGCCCCATAGCTCGAGGTTCTTACGAGCAGTACTTC	CASSPIARGSYEQYF
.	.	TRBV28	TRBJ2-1	TGTGCCAGCAGGAGGGAGGCCTACAATGAGCAGTTCTTC	CASRREAYNEQFF
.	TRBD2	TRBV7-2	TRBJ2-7	TGTGCCAGCAGCTTAAGGTCCGGGACTAGCTTAATCTACGAGCAGTACTTC	CASSLRSGTSLIYEQYF
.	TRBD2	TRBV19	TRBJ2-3	TGTGCCAGCACACTCCCCGGACTAGATGCCAATAGCACAGATACGCAGTATTTT	CASTLPGLDANSTDTQYF
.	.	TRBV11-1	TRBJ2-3	TGTGCCAGCAGCTTTGACGACAGTACAGATACGCAGTATTTT	CASSFDDSTDTQYF
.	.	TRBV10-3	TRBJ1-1	TGTGCCATCAGTGGAAGGGACAAAGCTGAAGCTTTCTTT	CAISGRDKAEAFF
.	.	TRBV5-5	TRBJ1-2	TGTGCCAGCAGCTTTGACTCCTATGGCTACACCTTC	CASSFDSYGYTF
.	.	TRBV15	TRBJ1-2	TGTGCCACCAGCAGAGATCTCTTGGGGGCTCGGTGGTATGGCTACACCTTC	CATSRDLLGARWYGYTF
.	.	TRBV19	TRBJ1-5	TGTGCCAGTAGTGGCCCCCCGGGACTATGGAGCAATCAGCCCCAGCATTTT	CASSGPPGLWSNQPQHF
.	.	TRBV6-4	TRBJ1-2	TGTGCCAGCAGTGAGACAGTGCTATCTGGCTACACCTTC	CASSETVLSGYTF
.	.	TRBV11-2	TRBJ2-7	TGTGCCAGCAGCTTAAACGGCGAGCAGTACTTC	CASSLNGEQYF
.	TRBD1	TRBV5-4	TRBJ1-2	TGTGCCAGCAGCGACGGCCTTGCAGGGGGCCGCGCCTATGGCTACACCTTC	CASSDGLAGGRAYGYTF
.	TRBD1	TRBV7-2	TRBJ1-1	TGTGCCAGCAGCTTAGCCGGGGTACAGGGGGAAAAAGCTTTCTTT	CASSLAGVQGEKAFF
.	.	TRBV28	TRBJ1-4	TGTGCCAGCACCGTCCAGGGCGGGGGAAAACTGTTTTTT	CASTVQGGGKLFF
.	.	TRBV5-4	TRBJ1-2	TGTGCCAGCAGCTTGGCGAGGGAACGGGGTAACTATGGCTACACCTTC	CASSLARERGNYGYTF
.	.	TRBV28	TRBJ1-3	TGTGCCAGCAGCCCCAACAGGAGGGACCTCTCTGGAAACACCATATATTTT	CASSPNRRDLSGNTIYF
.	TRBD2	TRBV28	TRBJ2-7	TGTGCCAGCAGTTCCCTCCCAGCTAGCGGATCCTACGAGCAGTACTTC	CASSSLPASGSYEQYF
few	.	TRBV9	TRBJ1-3	TGTGCCAGCAGCGCCCGACTCGGTGGGGGGTATTCTGGAAACACCATATATTTT	CASSARLGGGYSGNTIYF
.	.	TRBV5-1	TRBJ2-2	TGCGCCAGCAGCCCCCTTCGGGCGGGGGCAAACACCGGGGAGCTGTTTTTT	CASSPLRAGANTGELFF
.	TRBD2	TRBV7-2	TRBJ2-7	TGTGCCAGCAGCTTAGCGGGACTAGCGGGATACGAGCAGTACTTC	CASSLAGLAGYEQYF
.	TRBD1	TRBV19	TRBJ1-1	TGTGCCAGTAGTACCTGGGACAGATCCATGAACACTGAAGCTTTCTTT	CASSTWDRSMNTEAFF
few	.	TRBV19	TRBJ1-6	TGTGCCAGTAGTATTGAGTCAGGGTACAATTCACCCCTCCACTTT	CASSIESGYNSPLHF
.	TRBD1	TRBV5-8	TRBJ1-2	TGTGCCAGCAGCCCAAGAGGGGGCGCGGGCTATGGCTACACCTTC	CASSPRGGAGYGYTF
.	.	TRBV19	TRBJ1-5	TGTGCCAGTAGTACAAGCAATCAGCCCCAGCATTTT	CASSTSNQPQHF
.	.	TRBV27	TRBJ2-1	TGTGCCAGCAGTACCATAGGGGACACCGTCTACAATGAGCAGTTCTTC	CASSTIGDTVYNEQFF
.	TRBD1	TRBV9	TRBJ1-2	TGTGCCAGCAGCCCTCGACAGGGGTCCGGGAATGGCTACACCTTC	CASSPRQGSGNGYTF